The 30 T cell receptor beta chains listed next were all sequenced from one sample in a study of T cells expressing NK-cell markers. TCRdb re-called the 5' RACE reads and gives one entry per CDR3 protein, without DNA. This sample's table has over 350,000 distinct CDR3 sequences. Sample: blood T cells: a sorted CD56 or NKG2C T cell subset, CD4+ or CD8+ T cells, or bulk PBMC T cells (not recorded which). The receptors originated from a woman in her fifties or sixties in good health.

The rearrangement uses TRBV5-1 and TRBJ1-4. This CDR3 contains 13 residues. The germline V gene encodes CDR1 SGHRS and CDR2 YFSETQ. The CDR3 region is CASSFNRGEKLFF.

The V and J genes are TRBV28 and TRBJ2-2; TCRdb's D call of TRBD2 is untestable without DNA. CDR3 size: 19 residues. CDR1 is MDHEN and CDR2 is SYDVKM in the germline V gene. The CDR3 spells CASSLFEFGLAGNTGELFF.

The J gene is TRBJ2-5, the V gene TRBV5-1; TCRdb outputs TRBD2, but without DNA this stays unchecked. This CDR3 spans 14 amino acids. Per germline, CDR1 SGHRS and CDR2 YFSETQ. The CDR3 sequence is CASSDPRGRETQYF.

The chain links TRBV5-8 to TRBJ2-1; the TCRdb D gene call, TRBD1, has no DNA to confirm it. This CDR3 region has 14 residues. Germline V gene data show CDR1 as SGHTS and CDR2 as YDEGEE. The CDR3 loop reads CASRRGVPYNEQFF.

The chain recombines TRBV30 with TRBJ2-2; checking the TCRdb D call of TRBD1 is not possible without DNA. The CDR3 consists of 15 residues. Germline lookup yields CDR1 GTSNPN and CDR2 SVGIG (reference sequence). The CDR3 reads CAWEQGAPSTGELFF.

This sequence joins TRBV9 and TRBJ2-2; TCRdb's assignment of TRBD1 cannot be checked, as there is no DNA. Per germline, CDR1 SGDLS and CDR2 YYNGEE. The CDR3 runs 15 residues. This CDR3 reads CASSVGGHGAGELFF.

J is TRBJ1-5 and V is TRBV20-1; no DNA is available, so the TRBD1 call from TCRdb remains unchecked. This CDR3 comprises 15 residues. Germline V gene lookup returns CDR1 DFQATT and CDR2 SNEGSKA (reference sequence). The CDR3 here is CSAREGARSNQPQHF.

The CDR3 is CATSRDLGDPSGANVLTF. This chain uses TRBV15 with TRBJ2-6; there is no DNA to check the TCRdb D call of TRBD1. This CDR3 contains 18 residues. Germline values: CDR1 LNHNV, CDR2 YYDKDF (reference sequence).

This sequence joins TRBV5-1 and TRBJ2-3; the D call from TCRdb, TRBD2, cannot be confirmed without DNA. CDR1 and CDR2 from the germline V gene are SGHRS and YFSETQ. This CDR3 is built from 19 residues. The CDR3 spells CASSRTGSGRVPRTDTQYF.

V and J are TRBV12-3 or TRBV12-4 and TRBJ1-5. The CDR3 consists of 14 residues. The CDR3 spells CASGSAVINQPQHF.

CDR3 loop: CASLISGKYTQYF. The chain joins TRBV13 to TRBJ2-3; with no DNA, the TCRdb D assignment of TRBD2 cannot be verified. This CDR3 contains 13 residues. CDR1 and CDR2 (germline): PRHDT, FYEKMQ (reference sequence).

The chain employs TRBV27 and TRBJ1-2. The CDR3 consists of 13 residues. In germline, CDR1 is MNHEY, CDR2 SMNVEV (reference sequence). The CDR3 loop is CASSLSFVDGYTF.

The V and J genes are TRBV5-1 and TRBJ2-2; TCRdb gives TRBD1 as the D gene, but with no DNA this cannot be confirmed. Germline assignment: CDR1 SGHRS and CDR2 YFSETQ. The CDR3 totals 15 residues. CDR3 protein: CASSRTEITSGELFF.

The chain combines TRBV20-1 with TRBJ2-1; the TCRdb D gene call, TRBD2, has no DNA to confirm it. The CDR3 is 13 amino acids. Germline CDR1 and CDR2: DFQATT and SNEGSKA (reference sequence). The CDR3 here is CSTNRLVYNEQFF.

The chain employs TRBV7-6 and TRBJ1-1. The CDR3 covers 13 residues. Germline assignment: CDR1 SGHVS and CDR2 FNYEAQ. The chain's CDR3 is CASSSGRNTEAFF.

This chain uses TRBV18 with TRBJ1-1. Germline assignment: CDR1 KGHSH and CDR2 LQKENI. The CDR3 is 15 amino acids. CDR3 residues: CASSPSYPGRTEAFF.

This chain uses TRBV5-1 with TRBJ2-1; lacking DNA, the TRBD1 call made by TCRdb goes unchecked. The germline V gene has CDR1 SGHRS and CDR2 YFSETQ. The CDR3 is 15 residues long. The CDR3 region is CASSLGDRGIDEQFF.

The chain is built from TRBV11-2 and TRBJ2-1; TCRdb's D call of TRBD2 is untestable without DNA. Germline loops: CDR1 SGHAT, CDR2 FQNNGV. CDR3 size: 15 residues. The CDR3 sequence is CASSAGTTYYNEQFF.

The chain recombines TRBV20-1 with TRBJ2-1; TCRdb designates TRBD2, a call that cannot be tested without DNA. Germline V gene lookup returns CDR1 DFQATT and CDR2 SNEGSKA (reference sequence). The CDR3 totals 16 residues. The CDR3 sequence is CSARGTSGRSYNEQFF.

The CDR3 sequence is CASSLAHQYQETQYF. The chain employs TRBV7-9 and TRBJ2-5. The V gene's germline CDR1 is SEHNR and CDR2 FQNEAQ (reference sequence). The CDR3 contains 15 residues.

CDR3 residues: CASSVTVIAGGVGEQFF. This chain uses TRBV5-1 with TRBJ2-1; checking the TCRdb D call of TRBD2 is not possible without DNA. This CDR3 has 17 residues. In germline, CDR1 is SGHRS, CDR2 YFSETQ. The whole variable domain, filled in from reference TRBV5-1 and TRBJ2-1, reads KAGVTQTPRYLIKTRGQQVTLSCSPISGHRSVSWYQQTPGQGLQFLFEYFSETQRNKGNFPGRFSGRQFSNSRSEMNVSTLELGDSALYLCASSVTVIAGGVGEQFFGPGTRLTVL.

The rearrangement links TRBV15 to TRBJ1-1. Germline V CDR1 and CDR2: LNHNV, YYDKDF (reference sequence). CDR3 length: 13 residues. CDR3 region: CATSRKVNTEAFF.

This chain joins TRBV4-1 and TRBJ2-5; TCRdb names TRBD1, which stays unverified in the absence of DNA. Germline loops: CDR1 MGHRA, CDR2 YSYEKL. The CDR3 consists of 15 residues. CDR3: CASSQPRQRQETQYF.

The chain recombines TRBV7-9 with TRBJ2-1; the TCRdb call, TRBD1, lacks DNA for checking. The germline V gene encodes CDR1 SEHNR and CDR2 FQNEAQ (reference sequence). The length of the CDR3 is 13 residues. The CDR3 spells CASSAGTGGEQFF.

This chain links TRBV20-1 with TRBJ2-4; TCRdb names TRBD2, which stays unverified in the absence of DNA. The CDR3 loop spans 14 amino acids. Per the germline V gene, CDR1 is DFQATT and CDR2 is SNEGSKA (reference sequence). CDR3 loop: CSARDTGLKNIQYF.

The chain couples TRBV5-1 to TRBJ2-2; the D gene TCRdb calls, TRBD1, cannot be checked with no DNA. This CDR3 region has 17 residues. Looked up from germline, CDR1 is SGHRS and CDR2 is YFSETQ. CDR3: CASSPGTGRSNTGELFF.

V usage is TRBV5-1 and J usage is TRBJ1-4. This CDR3 comprises 16 residues. Germline CDR1 is SGHRS and CDR2 is YFSETQ. CDR3 sequence: CASSLENPATNEKLFF.

The chain has TRBV5-6 and TRBJ2-7. CDR3 length equals 16 residues. The germline CDR1 and CDR2 sequences are SGHDT and YYEEEE. The CDR3 sequence is CASSLGIGGSNYEQYF. Complete variable domain (other parts from reference TRBV5-6 and TRBJ2-7): DAGVTQSPTHLIKTRGQQVTLRCSPKSGHDTVSWYQQALGQGPQFIFQYYEEEERQRGNFPDRFSGHQFPNYSSELNVNALLLGDSALYLCASSLGIGGSNYEQYFGPGTRLTVT.

This chain connects TRBV7-3 to TRBJ1-1. The germline V gene encodes CDR1 SGHTA and CDR2 FQGTGA. The CDR3 length is 13 residues. CDR3: CASSPFGGAEAFF.

The chain carries TRBV3-1 and TRBJ1-6; TCRdb picks TRBD1, but there is no DNA to check that call. Germline V gene lookup returns CDR1 LGHDT and CDR2 YNNKEL (reference sequence). CDR3 length: 13 residues. CDR3: CASSAGQVAPPHF. Looking up the rest from reference TRBV3-1 and TRBJ1-6 gives the full variable domain: DTAVSQTPKYLVTQMGNDKSIKCEQNLGHDTMYWYKQDSKKFLKIMFSYNNKELIINETVPNRFSPKSPDKAHLNLHINSLELGDSAVYFCASSAGQVAPPHFGNGTRLTVT.